The entry that follows covers one TCR beta chain sequence. It lacks a known antigen. Base qualities are not recorded, but no much larger clone differs from it by a single base. This sample is part of a study of glioma-infiltrating T cells after dendritic cell vaccination (dated by TCRdb to the mid-2010s). In the study overall: The cohort comprised about 15 glioblastoma patients from Phase I and II dendritic cell vaccination trials, 9 newly diagnosed and 6 with recurrent disease. The vaccine was prepared from monocyte-derived dendritic cells that were cultured for under 8 days with IL-4 and GM-CSF and then pulsed overnight with autologous tumor lysate. Between about 2002 and 2013, the patients were given dendritic cell vaccination pulsed with autologous tumor lysate. Deep sequencing of TCR beta CDR3 regions was used to quantify tumor-infiltrating lymphocyte content and compare tumor and blood repertoires in dendritic cell-vaccinated glioblastoma patients. TCR sequencing metrics, including TIL content and tumor-blood repertoire overlap, were correlated with survival after dendritic cell vaccination. Patients received three intradermal dendritic cell vaccine injections at biweekly intervals in the arm below the axilla.

V is cut back by 6 bases and J by 4 bases, with 12 bases in the junction unmatched. CDR1 and CDR2, per the germline V gene (reference sequence), are SEHNR and FQNEAQ. The CDR3 contains 16 residues, cysteine and phenylalanine counted. Of the read, only the CDR3 DNA is kept; its 48 bases are in frame from base 1. The immunoSEQ assay amplified TCRB CDR3 regions from approximately 2 micrograms of genomic DNA, or from all available DNA when less than that amount was available. For multiplex PCR, 60 forward primers for TCR V beta segments and 13 reverse primers for J beta segments were used. Synthetic control templates were spiked into each sample at limiting dilution to estimate reads per starting template. The Illumina HiSeq System generated 87 bp sequencing reads. In the paper's pipeline: PCR and sequencing errors were removed by merging closely related sequences with a nearest neighbor algorithm. TCR overlap was defined as the percentage of unique tumor TCR beta sequences that were also found in the peripheral blood of the same patient. In its TCRdb copy, this immuneACCESS table keeps in-frame sequences only and misses some clones. Where compared with another copy, unresolved V genes explain less than half of these, and the others have no known cause. V and J calls and clone size are those listed in that table; D and trimming were worked out from the DNA. The sample table records fewer than 40,000 clones; 85% to 95% of these occur just once. Clones ranked in the top ten supply around 2.2% of the sample.

Points the paper makes about the study in general: TCR clonality showed no direct relationship with survival, which suggests that a diverse polyclonal response may be important. The cohort was small and heterogeneous, only a few patients had full blood and tumor sets, and even fewer had initial-recurrent tumor pairs. The three-group TCR overlap response model was described as speculative and requiring prospective validation. Higher estimated pretreatment TIL content predicted longer time to progression and overall survival after dendritic cell vaccination.

Patients were selected on the basis of adequate residual fresh-frozen tumor tissue and more than two years of available survival data. Although molecular status otherwise differed among the glioblastoma patients, no patient had an isocitrate dehydrogenase mutation. PBMC were collected before vaccination, two weeks after the third vaccination, and at tumor progression if progression occurred. The Qiagen DNeasy Blood extraction Kit was used for extraction of genomic DNA. This sequence was found in a human donor with glioblastoma. Material: blood, obtained before dendritic cell vaccination. The receptor chain draws on TRBV7-9 and TRBJ1-2, and 9 bases in between align with TRBD1. CDR3 reads: CASSHTPGQGAYGYTF. The nucleotide sequence is TGTGCCAGCAGTCATACGCCGGGACAGGGCGCCTATGGCTACACCTTC.